This T cell receptor beta chain was captured in a study of T cell responses to AZD1222 COVID-19 vaccine. TCRdb's table, derived via immunoSEQ multiplex PCR, lists solely in-frame clones and lacks some. The profile shows about 31,000 clones, around 87% of them singletons. Trimming took off 0 bases at V and 4 bases at J, with 6 bases between the two ends. CDR3 length: 14 amino acids. Germline V gives CDR1 KGHSH, CDR2 LQKENI. The sequencing used peripheral blood, collected 28 days after the second AZD1222 dose. This rearrangement joins TRBV18 to TRBJ2-2, with no clear D. The origin of this receptor is an adult who received the AZD1222 COVID-19 vaccine. CDR3 amino acids: CASSPPGSTGELFF. The CDR3 DNA is TGTGCCAGCTCACCACCCGGAAGCACCGGGGAGCTGTTTTTT.